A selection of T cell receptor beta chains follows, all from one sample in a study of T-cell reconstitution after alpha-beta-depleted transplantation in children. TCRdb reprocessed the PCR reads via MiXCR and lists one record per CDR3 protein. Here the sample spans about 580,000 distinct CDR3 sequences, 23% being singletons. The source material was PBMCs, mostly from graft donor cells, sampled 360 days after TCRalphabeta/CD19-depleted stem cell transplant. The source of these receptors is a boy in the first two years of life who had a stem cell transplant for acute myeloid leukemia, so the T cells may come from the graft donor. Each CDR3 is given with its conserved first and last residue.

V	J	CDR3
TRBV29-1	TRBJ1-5	CSSDRQTNNQPQHF
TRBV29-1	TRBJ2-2	CSDGPNNATNTGELFF
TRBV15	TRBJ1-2	CATAQFRGQFYTF
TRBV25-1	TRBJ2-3	CASSDGGDTQYF
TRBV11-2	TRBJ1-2	CASSLNPTGGRGAYGYTF
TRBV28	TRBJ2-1	CASSFSRNEQFF
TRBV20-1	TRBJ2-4	CSASRQGLAKNIQYF
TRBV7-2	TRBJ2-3	CASSLWRETLFTDTQYF
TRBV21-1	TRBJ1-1	CASSKIGGGAAEAFF
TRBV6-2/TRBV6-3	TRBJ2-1	CASRLTLAGPSYNEQFF
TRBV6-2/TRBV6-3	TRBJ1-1	CASTERSPNTEAFF
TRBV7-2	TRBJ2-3	CASSPKRGETDTQYF
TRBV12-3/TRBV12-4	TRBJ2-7	CASSSLRQGPPYEQYF
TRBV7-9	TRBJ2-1	CASSFAEYNEQFF
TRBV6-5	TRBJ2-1	CASSYLTGARDEQFF
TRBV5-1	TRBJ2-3	CASSVTGSGSTDTQYF
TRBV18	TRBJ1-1	CASSPQGNTEAFF
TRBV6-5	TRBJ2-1	CASSSDRGRINYEQFF
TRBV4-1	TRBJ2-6	CASSQDYLGSGANVLTF
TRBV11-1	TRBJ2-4	CASSFPRPTGGTGVAKNIQYF
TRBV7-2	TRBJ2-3	CASSWGAGTDTQYF
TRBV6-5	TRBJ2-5	CASSSERGGLETQYF
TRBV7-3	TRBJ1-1	CASSDYQSEAFF
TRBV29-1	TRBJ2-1	CSVQQAMYNEQFF
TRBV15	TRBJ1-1	CATSRVGRVGANTEAFF
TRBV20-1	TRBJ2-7	CSARTNPLAASYEQYF
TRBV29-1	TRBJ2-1	CSVPLWTEQFF
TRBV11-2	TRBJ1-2	CASSLGVGGQGACFF
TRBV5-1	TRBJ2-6	CASSLVAGGANVLTF
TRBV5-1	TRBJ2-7	CASSLLATNDEQYF
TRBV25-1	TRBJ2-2	CASSGRRDTGELFF
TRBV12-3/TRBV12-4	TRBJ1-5	CASSLASAKGGQPQHF
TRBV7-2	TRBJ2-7	CASSRPFHEQYF
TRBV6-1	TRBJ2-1	CASSPSGTGDNEQFF
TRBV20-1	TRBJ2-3	CSARERGATDTQYF
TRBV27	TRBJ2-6	CASSLSRPYPSSSGANVLTF
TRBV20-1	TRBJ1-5	CSARDGTGGRQPQHF
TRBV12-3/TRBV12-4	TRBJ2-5	CASSLQAGVETQYF
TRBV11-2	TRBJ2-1	CASSPGRWANEQFF
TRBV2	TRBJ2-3	CASSRDRGTEDTQYF
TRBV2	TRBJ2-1	CASSPRSLDEQFF
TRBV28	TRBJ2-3	CASNRAVTDTQYF
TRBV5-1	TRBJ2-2	CASSLGGTANTGELFF
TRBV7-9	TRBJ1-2	CASSLGAVNYGYTF
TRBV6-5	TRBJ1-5	CASSLGQASNQPQHF
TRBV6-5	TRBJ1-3	CASSYSPGQGSGNTIYF
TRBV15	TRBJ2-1	CATSRDPPPQGYNEQFF
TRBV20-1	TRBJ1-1	CSARAWTAHTEAFF
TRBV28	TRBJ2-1	CASSFAVEEQFF
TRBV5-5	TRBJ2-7	CASSWREGALREQYF